This T cell receptor (beta chain) was recorded in a study of coeliac disease. Repertoires were generated with immunoSEQ multiplex PCR, while TCRdb's copy carries only in-frame clones and drops some. The sample lists over 1,500 clones; around 72% were seen once. Germline V CDR1 and CDR2: DFQATT, SNEGSKA (reference sequence). The CDR3 is 11 residues long. Whole-study results and caveats: Largely private TRB repertoires meant most sequences were sample-unique.

To note about this clone: As yet, its antigen is unknown.

The sample consisted of lymphocytes from the gut lamina propria. The chain employs TRBV20-1 and TRBJ2-7; TRBD2 is a possible D gene (6 bases). This receptor was obtained from a human donor without celiac disease. The CDR3: CRERAPHEQYF. CDR3 DNA: TGCAGGGAGCGGGCCCCCCACGAGCAGTACTTC.